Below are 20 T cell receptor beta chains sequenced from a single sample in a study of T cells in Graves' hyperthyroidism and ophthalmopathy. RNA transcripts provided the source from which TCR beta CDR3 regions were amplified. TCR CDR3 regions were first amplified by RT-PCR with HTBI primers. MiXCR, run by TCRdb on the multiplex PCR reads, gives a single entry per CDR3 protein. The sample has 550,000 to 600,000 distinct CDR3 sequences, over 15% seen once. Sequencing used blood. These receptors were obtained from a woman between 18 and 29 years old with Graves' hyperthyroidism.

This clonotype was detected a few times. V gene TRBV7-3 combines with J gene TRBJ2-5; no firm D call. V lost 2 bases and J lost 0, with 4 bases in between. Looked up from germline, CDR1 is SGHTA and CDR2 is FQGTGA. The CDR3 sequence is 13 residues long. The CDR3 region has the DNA TGTGCCAGCAGCTTATGGGACCAAGAGACCCAGTACTTC. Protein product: CASSLWDQETQYF.

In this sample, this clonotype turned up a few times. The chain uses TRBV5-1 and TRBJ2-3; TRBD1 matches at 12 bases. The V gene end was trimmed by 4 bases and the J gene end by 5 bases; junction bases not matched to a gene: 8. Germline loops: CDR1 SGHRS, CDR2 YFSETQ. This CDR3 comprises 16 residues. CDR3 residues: CASSKPGQGARDTQYF. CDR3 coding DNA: TGCGCCAGCAGCAAACCGGGACAGGGGGCGAGAGATACGCAGTATTTT.

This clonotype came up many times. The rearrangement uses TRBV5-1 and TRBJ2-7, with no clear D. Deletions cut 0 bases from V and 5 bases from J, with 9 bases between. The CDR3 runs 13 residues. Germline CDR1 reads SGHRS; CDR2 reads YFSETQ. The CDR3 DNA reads TGCGCCAGCAGCTTGGTCCCTACCCACGAGCAGTACTTC. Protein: CASSLVPTHEQYF.

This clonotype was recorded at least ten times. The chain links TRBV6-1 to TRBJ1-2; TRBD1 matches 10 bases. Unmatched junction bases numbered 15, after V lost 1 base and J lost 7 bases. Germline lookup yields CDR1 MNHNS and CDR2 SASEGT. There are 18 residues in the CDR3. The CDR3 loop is CASSEVSGGDRGLSGYTF. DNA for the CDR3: TGTGCCAGCAGTGAAGTATCGGGCGGGGACAGGGGTCTTAGTGGCTACACCTTC.

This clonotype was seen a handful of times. The CDR3 here is CASKVGGTSSYNEQFF. The CDR3 DNA follows: TGCGCCAGCAAGGTTGGGGGGACTAGCTCGTACAATGAGCAGTTCTTC. J is TRBJ2-1 and V is TRBV5-1; 9 positions agree with TRBD2. V shed 6 bases and J 4 bases; nucleotides not matched to a gene: 11. CDR3 size: 16 residues. Per germline, CDR1 SGHRS and CDR2 YFSETQ.

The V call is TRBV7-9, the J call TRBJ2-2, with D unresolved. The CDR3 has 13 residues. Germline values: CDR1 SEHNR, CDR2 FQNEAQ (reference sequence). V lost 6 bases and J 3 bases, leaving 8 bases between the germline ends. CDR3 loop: CASRQIYTGELFF. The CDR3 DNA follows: TGTGCCAGCAGACAAATTTACACCGGGGAGCTGTTTTTT.

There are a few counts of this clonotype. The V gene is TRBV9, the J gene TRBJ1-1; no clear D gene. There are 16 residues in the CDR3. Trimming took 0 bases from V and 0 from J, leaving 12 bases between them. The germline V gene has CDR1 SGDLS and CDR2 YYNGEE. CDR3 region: CASSVGVAGMNTEAFF. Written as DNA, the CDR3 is TGTGCCAGCAGCGTAGGGGTAGCAGGCATGAACACTGAAGCTTTCTTT.

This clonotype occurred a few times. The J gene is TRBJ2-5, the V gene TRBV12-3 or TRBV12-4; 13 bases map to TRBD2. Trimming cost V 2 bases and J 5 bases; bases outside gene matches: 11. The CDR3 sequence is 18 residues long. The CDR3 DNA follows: TGTGCCAGCAGTTTAATTACCCCGAGACTAGCGGGAGGTGAGACCCAGTACTTC. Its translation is CASSLITPRLAGGETQYF.

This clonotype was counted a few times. For the CDR3, the DNA is TGTGCCAGCAGCTTCCCCGGGACTGATTACAATGAGCAGTTCTTC. Its translation: CASSFPGTDYNEQFF. The chain is built from TRBV5-4 and TRBJ2-1; D is perhaps TRBD2 (6 bases). The CDR3 totals 15 residues. Trimming left V 2 bases short and J 4 bases short, with 13 bases between. Germline CDR1 and CDR2: SGHNT and YYREEE (reference sequence).

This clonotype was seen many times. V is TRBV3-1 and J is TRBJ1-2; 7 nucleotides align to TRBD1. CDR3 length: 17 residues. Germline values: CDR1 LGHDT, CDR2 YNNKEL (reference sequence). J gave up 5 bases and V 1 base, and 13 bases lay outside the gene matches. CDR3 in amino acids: CASSQGTEGAMFYGYTF. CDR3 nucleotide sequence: TGTGCCAGCAGCCAAGGCACGGAGGGGGCGATGTTTTATGGCTACACCTTC.

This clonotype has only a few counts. In nucleotides, the CDR3 is TGTGCCACCAGTGAGAACGGGGTCTACACCTACAATGAGCAGTTCTTC. It is translated as CATSENGVYTYNEQFF. The chain carries TRBV24-1 and TRBJ2-1; TRBD2 might be the D (5 bases). Germline V gene data show CDR1 as KGHDR and CDR2 as SFDVKD. The length of the CDR3 is 16 residues. The V gene lost 4 bases and the J gene lost 2 bases, with 14 bases spanning the gap.

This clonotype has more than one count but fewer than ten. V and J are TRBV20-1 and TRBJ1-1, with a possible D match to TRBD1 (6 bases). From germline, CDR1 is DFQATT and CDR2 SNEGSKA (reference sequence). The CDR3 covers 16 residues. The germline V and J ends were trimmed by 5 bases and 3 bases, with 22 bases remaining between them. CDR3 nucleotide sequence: TGCAGTGCTCTACAAAACCAACGGACAGCCTACACTGAAGCTTTCTTT. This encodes CSALQNQRTAYTEAFF.

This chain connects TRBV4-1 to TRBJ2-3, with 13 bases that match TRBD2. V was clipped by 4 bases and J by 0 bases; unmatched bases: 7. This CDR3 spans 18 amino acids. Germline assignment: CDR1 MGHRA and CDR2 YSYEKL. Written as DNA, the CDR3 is TGCGCCAGCAGCCCCGGACTAGCGGGGGTCTCTAGCACAGATACGCAGTATTTT. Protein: CASSPGLAGVSSTDTQYF.

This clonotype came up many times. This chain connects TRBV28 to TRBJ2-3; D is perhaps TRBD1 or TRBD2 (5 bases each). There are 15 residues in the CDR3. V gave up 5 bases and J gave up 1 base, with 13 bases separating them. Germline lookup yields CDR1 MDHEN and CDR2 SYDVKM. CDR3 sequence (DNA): TGTGCCAGCAGTGGGCCGGGACCTCGCACAGATACGCAGTATTTT. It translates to CASSGPGPRTDTQYF.

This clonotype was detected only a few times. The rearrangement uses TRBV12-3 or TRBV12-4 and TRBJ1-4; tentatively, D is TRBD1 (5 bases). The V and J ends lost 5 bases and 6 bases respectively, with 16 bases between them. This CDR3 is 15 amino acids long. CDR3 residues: CASSASDGGYEKLFF. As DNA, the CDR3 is TGTGCCAGCAGTGCCTCGGACGGGGGGTATGAAAAACTGTTTTTT.

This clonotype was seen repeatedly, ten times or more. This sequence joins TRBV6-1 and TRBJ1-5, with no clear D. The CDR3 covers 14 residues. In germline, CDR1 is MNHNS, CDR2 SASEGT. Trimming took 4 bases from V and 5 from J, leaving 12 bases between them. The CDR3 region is CASSGPGTYQPQHF. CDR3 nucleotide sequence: TGTGCCAGCAGTGGACCGGGAACCTATCAGCCCCAGCATTTT.

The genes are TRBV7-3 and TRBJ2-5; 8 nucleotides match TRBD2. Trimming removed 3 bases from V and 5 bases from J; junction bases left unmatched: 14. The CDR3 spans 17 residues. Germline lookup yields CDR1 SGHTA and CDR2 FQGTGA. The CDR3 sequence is CASSFESSGAFRETQYF. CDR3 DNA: TGTGCCAGCAGCTTCGAGAGTAGCGGGGCCTTCCGGGAGACCCAGTACTTC.

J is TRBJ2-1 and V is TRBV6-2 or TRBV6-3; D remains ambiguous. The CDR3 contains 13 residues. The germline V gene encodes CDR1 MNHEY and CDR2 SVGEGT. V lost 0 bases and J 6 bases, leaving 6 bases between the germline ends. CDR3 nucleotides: TGTGCCAGCAGTTACTCGATTGGCAATGAGCAGTTCTTC. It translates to CASSYSIGNEQFF.

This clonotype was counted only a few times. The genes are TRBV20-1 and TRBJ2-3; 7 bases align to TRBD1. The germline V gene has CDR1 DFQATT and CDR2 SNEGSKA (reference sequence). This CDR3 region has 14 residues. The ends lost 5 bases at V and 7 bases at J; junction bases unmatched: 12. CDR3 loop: CSASTGTRSHTQYF. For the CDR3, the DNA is TGCAGTGCTTCGACAGGGACCCGGAGTCATACGCAGTATTTT.

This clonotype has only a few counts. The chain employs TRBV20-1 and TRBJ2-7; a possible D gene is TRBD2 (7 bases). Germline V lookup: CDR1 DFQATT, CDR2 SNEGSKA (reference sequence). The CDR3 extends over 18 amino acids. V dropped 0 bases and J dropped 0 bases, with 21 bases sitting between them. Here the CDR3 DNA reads TGCAGTGCTAGAGATCCCGAACGAGGGGGGGCGATCTCCTACGAGCAGTACTTC. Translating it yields CSARDPERGGAISYEQYF.